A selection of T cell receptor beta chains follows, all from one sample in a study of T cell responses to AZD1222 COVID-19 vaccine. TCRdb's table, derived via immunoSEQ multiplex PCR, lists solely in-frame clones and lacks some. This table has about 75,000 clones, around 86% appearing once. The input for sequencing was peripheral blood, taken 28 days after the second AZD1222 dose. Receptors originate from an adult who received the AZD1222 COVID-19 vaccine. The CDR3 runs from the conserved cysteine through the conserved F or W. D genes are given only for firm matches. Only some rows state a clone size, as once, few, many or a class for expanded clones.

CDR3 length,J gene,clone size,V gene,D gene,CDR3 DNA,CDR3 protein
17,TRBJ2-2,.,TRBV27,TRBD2,TGTGCCAGCACCCAAAAAGGGAGGGGCATCCGTCCCGGGGAGCTGTTTTTT,CASTQKGRGIRPGELFF
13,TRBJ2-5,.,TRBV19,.,TGTGCCAGTAGTATATCATGGGGAGAGACCCAGTACTTC,CASSISWGETQYF
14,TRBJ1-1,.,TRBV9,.,TGTGCCAGCAGCCCTCGGACAGTCTCCGCTGAAGCTTTCTTT,CASSPRTVSAEAFF
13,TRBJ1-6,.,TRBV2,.,TGTGCCAGCAGTGAAGAGGGCCGGTCACCCCTCCACTTT,CASSEEGRSPLHF
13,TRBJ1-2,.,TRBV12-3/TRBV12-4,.,TGTGCCACCCGACAGAATCAGAACTATGGCTACACCTTC,CATRQNQNYGYTF
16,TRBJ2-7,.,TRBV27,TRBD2,TGTGCCAGCAGTTTAAACGTGATAGCGGGGGGGCGCGAGCAGTACTTC,CASSLNVIAGGREQYF
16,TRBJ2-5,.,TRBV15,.,TGTGCCACCCTCGCCGTGGTGGGGGAAGGGTCAGAGACCCAGTACTTC,CATLAVVGEGSETQYF
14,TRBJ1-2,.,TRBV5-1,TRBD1,TGCGCCAGCAGCTTAACGGGACAGGTAACGGGCTACACCTTC,CASSLTGQVTGYTF
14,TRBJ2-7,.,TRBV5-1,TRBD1,TGCGCCAGCAGCATGCCGGGACAGCCCTACGAGCAGTACTTC,CASSMPGQPYEQYF
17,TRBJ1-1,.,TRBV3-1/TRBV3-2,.,TGTGCCAGCAGCTTGACTGATACCAGGGGCCTGAACACTGAAGCTTTCTTT,CASSLTDTRGLNTEAFF
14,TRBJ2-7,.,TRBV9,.,TGTGCCAGCAGCGTAGCGGACAGACCTTACGAGCAGTACTTC,CASSVADRPYEQYF
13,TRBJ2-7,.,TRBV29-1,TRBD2,TGCAGCGTTCTGGGACTAGTGAGTTACGAGCAGTACTTC,CSVLGLVSYEQYF
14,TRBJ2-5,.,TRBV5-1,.,TGCGCCAGCAGCTTGGCGGGCTACGCGGAGACCCAGTACTTC,CASSLAGYAETQYF
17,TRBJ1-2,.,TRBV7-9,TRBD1,TGTGCCAGCAGCTTAGAACAGGGGGTACTTTTTGGCTATGGCTACACCTTC,CASSLEQGVLFGYGYTF
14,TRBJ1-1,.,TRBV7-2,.,TGTGCCAGCAGCTTAGTTTGGGGAAACACTGAAGCTTTCTTT,CASSLVWGNTEAFF
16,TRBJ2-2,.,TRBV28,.,TGTGCCAGCAGCCCCCTGACAGATTTTAACACCGGGGAGCTGTTTTTT,CASSPLTDFNTGELFF
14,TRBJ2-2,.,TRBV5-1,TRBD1,TGCGCCAGCAGCGAAGGACAGGAGCGCGGGGAGCTGTTTTTT,CASSEGQERGELFF
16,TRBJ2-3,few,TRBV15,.,TGTGCCACCAGCGGCACCGAGGGGCGACCCGGGGATACGCAGTATTTT,CATSGTEGRPGDTQYF
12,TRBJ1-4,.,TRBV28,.,TGTGCCAGCAGTTTGCTGAATGAAAAACTGTTTTTT,CASSLLNEKLFF
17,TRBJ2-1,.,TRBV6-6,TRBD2,TGTGCCAGCAGTCCGGGACTAGCGGGGGGGAAGTACAATGAGCAGTTCTTC,CASSPGLAGGKYNEQFF
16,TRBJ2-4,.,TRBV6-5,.,TGTGCCAGCAGTTACTCTCAGGGAACAGCCAAAAACATTCAGTACTTC,CASSYSQGTAKNIQYF
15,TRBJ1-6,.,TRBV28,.,TGTGCCAGCAGTCCAAGACAGAATCGGGATTCACCCCTCCACTTT,CASSPRQNRDSPLHF